These T cell receptor beta chains were read from a single sample in a study of cytomegalovirus exposure and HLA in healthy donors. TCRdb's table, derived via immunoSEQ multiplex PCR, lists solely in-frame clones and lacks some. The table lists around 49,000 clones, approximately 90% of them singletons, with roughly 1.4% in the top ten. Sequencing was done on a sample of PBMCs. Receptors were obtained from a man aged 18 to 30 in good health and CMV-seronegative. Each CDR3 is given with its conserved first and last residue. A D gene is named only where the DNA matches it firmly. A clone size is listed for some rows: how often the clone was seen (once, few, many), or a class if it is expanded.

v_gene	abundance	j_gene	d_gene	len	CDR3nt	CDR3aa
TRBV18	once	TRBJ2-6	.	15	TGTGCCAGCTCACCACCGAGGGCTGGGGCCAACGTCCTGACTTTC	CASSPPRAGANVLTF
TRBV19	once	TRBJ1-5	.	16	TGTGCCAGTAGTATAGAGTGGGGGAGGCGGAATCAGCCCCAGCATTTT	CASSIEWGRRNQPQHF
TRBV28	.	TRBJ2-7	TRBD1	15	TGTGCCAGCCAATGGGGGTGGGACAGAGCCTACGAGCAGTACTTC	CASQWGWDRAYEQYF
TRBV18	.	TRBJ1-1	.	13	TGTGCCAGCTCGCCGGACTGGAACACTGAAGCTTTCTTT	CASSPDWNTEAFF
TRBV6-4	.	TRBJ2-1	TRBD2	15	TGTGCCAGCAGTGTTGAAGCGGGAGGGGGAGGTGAGCAGTTCTTC	CASSVEAGGGGEQFF
TRBV18	.	TRBJ2-7	TRBD1	16	TGTGCCAGCTCACCACGTTCGGACAGGAGTACCTACGAGCAGTACTTC	CASSPRSDRSTYEQYF
TRBV7-9	.	TRBJ1-1	TRBD1	14	TGTGCCAGCAGCTTAGAGAGGGGGCGAAGTGAAGCTTTCTTT	CASSLERGRSEAFF
TRBV6-4	.	TRBJ2-2	TRBD2	16	TGTGCCAGCAGCCTCGGAGCGGGAGGCGGAACCGGGGAGCTGTTTTTT	CASSLGAGGGTGELFF
TRBV2	.	TRBJ2-2	.	14	TGTGCCAGCACTGCGCGGGAGAACACCGGGGAGCTGTTTTTT	CASTARENTGELFF
TRBV6-4	.	TRBJ2-2	TRBD2	14	TGTGCCAGCAGTGACGGGGGGGACACCGGGGAGCTGTTTTTT	CASSDGGDTGELFF
TRBV27	.	TRBJ1-2	.	16	TGTGCCAGCAGTTTAGGGCCGGGGGTAGGGGTCTATGGCTACACCTTC	CASSLGPGVGVYGYTF
TRBV7-8	.	TRBJ2-1	TRBD2	14	TGTGCCAGCAGCCCCGACTCGACTAGCGGGGAGCAGTTCTTC	CASSPDSTSGEQFF
TRBV9	.	TRBJ2-5	.	17	TGTGCCAGCAGCGTAGACCCGCCGACAGGGAGGTTAGAGACCCAGTACTTC	CASSVDPPTGRLETQYF
TRBV9	.	TRBJ2-5	TRBD2	16	TGTGCCAGCAGCGTAGGACTAGCGGGAGTAGAAGAGACCCAGTACTTC	CASSVGLAGVEETQYF
TRBV4-3	.	TRBJ2-7	.	15	TGCGCCAGCAGCCAAGGAGGGGGGGTTACCTACGAGCAGTACTTC	CASSQGGGVTYEQYF
TRBV4-1	few	TRBJ2-3	.	16	TGCGCCAGCAGCCAAGTGTTGTCAGGGGGGCAAGATACGCAGTATTTT	CASSQVLSGGQDTQYF
TRBV4-1	.	TRBJ2-7	TRBD1	14	TGCGCCAGCAGCCCCGGGGACAGACGGCACGAGCAGTACTTC	CASSPGDRRHEQYF
TRBV4-1	.	TRBJ1-5	TRBD1	16	TGCGCCAGCAGCCAAGGAACAGGGGCCGGTCATCAGCCCCAGCATTTT	CASSQGTGAGHQPQHF
TRBV7-2	.	TRBJ2-7	.	11	TGTGCCAGCAGCTTACTCTACGAGCAGTACTTC	CASSLLYEQYF
TRBV7-6	.	TRBJ2-3	TRBD2	15	TGTGCCAGCAGCTTAGGCACTAGCGGGAGAGATACGCAGTATTTT	CASSLGTSGRDTQYF
TRBV2	.	TRBJ2-1	.	13	TGTGCCAGCACAATGGGCGGGATCGATGAGCAGTTCTTC	CASTMGGIDEQFF
TRBV6-6	.	TRBJ2-7	.	12	TGTGCCAGCAGCCGAACACCTTACGAGCAGTACTTC	CASSRTPYEQYF
TRBV6-5	.	TRBJ1-1	.	14	TGTGCCAGCAGTTACAGAACAGCGAACACTGAAGCTTTCTTT	CASSYRTANTEAFF
TRBV19	.	TRBJ2-7	.	14	TGTGCCAGTGGCCCTGCGAGCGCCTATTACGAGCAGTACTTC	CASGPASAYYEQYF
TRBV28	once	TRBJ2-7	.	13	TGTGCCAGCAGTCCTAATGCGTTGGACGAGCAGTACTTC	CASSPNALDEQYF
TRBV5-1	few	TRBJ2-7	TRBD1	13	TGCGCCAGCAGCTCCACAGGGGCGTACGAGCAGTACTTC	CASSSTGAYEQYF
TRBV10-2	.	TRBJ2-7	.	13	TGCGCCAGCAGTGAAGCACAGGGCTACGAGCAGTACTTC	CASSEAQGYEQYF
TRBV14	.	TRBJ1-1	.	15	TGTGCCAGCAGCCCGCACCCAGGCAGGAACACTGAAGCTTTCTTT	CASSPHPGRNTEAFF
TRBV10-3	.	TRBJ2-7	TRBD1	13	TGTGCCATCAGTGGGGCAGGGGGAAACGAGCAGTACTTC	CAISGAGGNEQYF
TRBV4-3	.	TRBJ2-1	TRBD2	17	TGCGCCAGCAGCCAAGATGGGTTGGCTAGCGGGAAGGATGAGCAGTTCTTC	CASSQDGLASGKDEQFF
TRBV28	.	TRBJ2-1	.	13	TGTGCCAGCGCGCCAGGGGACTACAATGAGCAGTTCTTC	CASAPGDYNEQFF
TRBV18	once	TRBJ1-2	.	13	TGTGCCAGCTCACCAACAAGGGGGAATGGCTACACCTTC	CASSPTRGNGYTF
TRBV11-3	.	TRBJ2-3	TRBD2	16	TGTGCCAGCAGCCGGGGGACTAGCGGAAGCACAGATACGCAGTATTTT	CASSRGTSGSTDTQYF
TRBV29-1	once	TRBJ2-5	TRBD1	14	TGCAGCGTTCATGACAGGGGAGGCCAAGAGACCCAGTACTTC	CSVHDRGGQETQYF
TRBV6-5	.	TRBJ2-7	TRBD2	13	TGTGCCAGCAGGCCGAGCGGGACCGACGAGCAGTACTTC	CASRPSGTDEQYF
TRBV4-1	.	TRBJ2-1	.	13	TGCGCCAGCAGCCGAGAGACAGGCAATGAGCAGTTCTTC	CASSRETGNEQFF
TRBV30	.	TRBJ2-4	.	15	TGTGCCTGGAGTGCCGCCGGGACTGGGAAAAACATTCAGTACTTC	CAWSAAGTGKNIQYF
TRBV27	.	TRBJ2-1	.	18	TGTGCCAGCAGTTTACTCGCCGGAGGGGTGAGCTCCTACAATGAGCAGTTCTTC	CASSLLAGGVSSYNEQFF
TRBV9	.	TRBJ2-2	TRBD1	16	TGTGCCAGCAGCGTAGCCCCGGACAGGAAAATCGGGGAGCTGTTTTTT	CASSVAPDRKIGELFF
TRBV7-9	.	TRBJ1-1	.	13	TGTGCCAGCGGCCAGGGATCAGTCACTGAAGCTTTCTTT	CASGQGSVTEAFF
TRBV5-1	once	TRBJ2-1	TRBD1	14	TGCGCCAGCAGTCTGGACAGGGGTCCGAATGAGCAGTTCTTC	CASSLDRGPNEQFF
TRBV29-1	.	TRBJ2-7	TRBD2	14	TGCAGCGTTGTTGGACTAGCGAGGACCTACGAGCAGTACTTC	CSVVGLARTYEQYF
TRBV10-3	.	TRBJ2-3	.	17	TGTGCCATCAGTCCCATTGGACTCAAGGAGGGCCAAGATACGCAGTATTTT	CAISPIGLKEGQDTQYF
TRBV14	.	TRBJ1-5	.	13	TGTGCCAGCAGCCAACAGGCATCATCGCCCCAGCATTTT	CASSQQASSPQHF
TRBV28	.	TRBJ1-1	.	15	TGTGCCAGCAGCGGCGGGGGCGGCCTGGGCACTGAAGCTTTCTTT	CASSGGGGLGTEAFF
TRBV7-8	once	TRBJ1-1	.	14	TGTGCCAGCAGCTTAGGCACTTCGAACACTGAAGCTTTCTTT	CASSLGTSNTEAFF
TRBV4-2	.	TRBJ2-3	TRBD2	16	TGTGCCAGCAGCCAAGAACCTAGCGGGAGCACAGATACGCAGTATTTT	CASSQEPSGSTDTQYF
TRBV2	.	TRBJ2-7	.	13	TGTGCCAGCGGCAGGGGAATAGGCTACGAGCAGTACTTC	CASGRGIGYEQYF
TRBV5-3	.	TRBJ2-1	.	16	TGTGCCAGAAGCTTGGAGTTACTAGACTCGAACAATGAGCAGTTCTTC	CARSLELLDSNNEQFF
TRBV18	.	TRBJ1-3	TRBD1	16	TGTGCCAGCTCACCCTTTGAGGGGGCAACTGGAAACACCATATATTTT	CASSPFEGATGNTIYF
TRBV11-3	.	TRBJ1-3	.	16	TGTGCCAGCAGCTCCGCCCAACAGGGTTCTGGAAACACCATATATTTT	CASSSAQQGSGNTIYF
TRBV21-1	.	TRBJ2-5	.	11	TGTGCCAGCAGCAAAGGAGTGGACAGATACTTC	CASSKGVDRYF
TRBV2	.	TRBJ1-5	.	13	TGTGCCAGCAGTTTAGCGGGGAATCAGCCCCAGCATTTT	CASSLAGNQPQHF